Presented here are 21 T cell receptor beta chains from one specimen sequenced in a study of beta chain features in type 1 diabetes. Expressed TCRB transcripts got sequenced, as all isolated RNA was reverse transcribed. TCRdb's table, derived via immunoSEQ multiplex PCR, lists solely in-frame clones and lacks some. Here the sample spans approximately 340,000 clones, roughly 16% being singletons. Sequenced input: naive CD4+ T cells from blood. These receptors were taken from a woman younger than 35 in good health.

The chain couples TRBV7-2 to TRBJ1-1, with 7 bases fitting TRBD1. The V segment lost 3 bases and the J segment 9 bases; nucleotides outside the gene matches: 10. CDR1 is SGHTA, CDR2 FQGNSA, per germline. The CDR3 is made up of 14 amino acids. CDR3 in DNA: TGTGCCAGCAGCTTCCGGGACAGTCGTGAAAAAGCTTTCTTT. Translated, it gives CASSFRDSREKAFF.

The rearrangement joins TRBV15 to TRBJ1-2; a weak D match, TRBD1 (6 bases). The CDR3 contains 14 residues. Deletions cut 0 bases from V and 12 bases from J, with 17 bases between. Germline V gene sequence: CDR1 LNHNV, CDR2 YYDKDF (reference sequence). CDR3 region: CATSRDQGIAGDTF. The DNA of the CDR3 is TGTGCCACCAGCAGAGATCAGGGGATCGCCGGAGACACCTTC.

This clone occurred a few times. The V and J genes are TRBV9 and TRBJ2-5, with a weak D call TRBD1 (6 bases). The CDR3 sequence is 13 residues long. The germline V and J ends were trimmed by 2 bases and 5 bases, with 10 bases remaining between them. Germline assignment: CDR1 SGDLS and CDR2 YYNGEE. The CDR3 nucleotides read TGTGCCAGCAGCGTTAGGGGGATGGAGACCCAGTACTTC. It yields the protein CASSVRGMETQYF.

This clone was counted a few times. The CDR3 DNA sequence: TGTGCCAGCAGCTTGAAAGGGACATCTTACCAGCAGTACTTC. Translated, it gives CASSLKGTSYQQYF. V and J are TRBV7-9 and TRBJ2-7, with D possibly being TRBD1 (6 bases). The CDR3 loop spans 14 amino acids. Deletions cut 3 bases from V and 8 bases from J, with 17 bases between. CDR1 and CDR2 (germline): SEHNR, FQNEAQ (reference sequence).

This clone showed up just a few times. This sequence joins TRBV7-8 and TRBJ2-1, with 12 bases fitting TRBD2. The CDR3 runs 18 residues. Losses at the gene ends were 0 bases for V and 2 bases for J; bases not matched to a gene: 5. Germline V lookup: CDR1 SGHVS, CDR2 FQNEAQ. The CDR3 loop reads CASSLAGTSGSTYNEQFF. DNA for the CDR3: TGTGCCAGCAGCTTAGCCGGGACTAGCGGGTCCACCTACAATGAGCAGTTCTTC.

The V call is TRBV7-8, the J call TRBJ2-5; possibly TRBD1 for D (5 bases). Per germline, CDR1 SGHVS and CDR2 FQNEAQ. The CDR3 has 14 amino acids. V was cut by 4 bases and J by 1 base, with 10 bases left in between. In DNA, the CDR3 is TGTGCCAGCAGCTCAGGACAAGTCCAAGAGACCCAGTACTTC. It specifies CASSSGQVQETQYF.

The table lists this clone with a few counts. The chain carries TRBV29-1 and TRBJ2-6, with D unclear. The germline CDR1 and CDR2 sequences are SQVTM and ANQGSEA. CDR3 length equals 16 residues. Trimming removed 0 bases from V and 0 bases from J, with 9 bases in between. The CDR3 bases are TGCAGCGTTGAAGACCCCATAGACTCTGGGGCCAACGTCCTGACTTTC. This gives the protein CSVEDPIDSGANVLTF.

CDR3 in amino acids: CAWRVQVANTEAFF. CDR3 sequence (DNA): TGTGCCTGGAGGGTACAGGTTGCGAACACTGAAGCTTTCTTT. The chain carries TRBV30 and TRBJ1-1, with TRBD1 as a possible D gene (5 bases). The CDR3 is 14 amino acids. Per the germline V gene, CDR1 is GTSNPN and CDR2 is SVGIG (reference sequence). Trimming took off 3 bases at V and 1 base at J, with 12 bases between the two ends. The full variable domain, rest sourced from reference TRBV30 and TRBJ1-1, is SQTIHQWPATLVQPVGSPLSLECTVEGTSNPNLYWYRQAAGRGLQLLFYSVGIGQISSEVPQNLSASRPQDRQFILSSKKLLLSDSGFYLCAWRVQVANTEAFFGQGTRLTVV.

This chain connects TRBV7-9 to TRBJ2-2; weak D call: TRBD2 (5 bases). V was pared by 7 bases and J by 7 bases, with 10 bases between. The CDR3 length is 12 residues. Germline-derived CDR1 and CDR2 are SEHNR and FQNEAQ (reference sequence). This CDR3 is CASTPGYGELFF. The CDR3 nucleotides read TGTGCCAGCACCCCGGGATACGGGGAGCTGTTTTTT.

The chain employs TRBV5-1 and TRBJ1-2; tentative D call: TRBD1 (5 bases). The CDR3 is 13 amino acids. Trimming left V 4 bases short and J 3 bases short, with 10 bases between. Looked up from germline, CDR1 is SGHRS and CDR2 is YFSETQ. The CDR3 DNA sequence: TGCGCCAGCAGCGAAGGGGAAGACTATGGCTACACCTTC. Encoded protein: CASSEGEDYGYTF.

The chain links TRBV28 to TRBJ2-3, with 12 bases identical to TRBD2. J lost 10 bases, V lost 2 bases, and 7 bases had no gene match. Germline CDR1 is MDHEN and CDR2 is SYDVKM. This CDR3 is built from 15 residues. This CDR3 reads CASSLGLAGTVAQYF. In DNA, the CDR3 is TGTGCCAGCAGTTTAGGACTAGCGGGAACAGTAGCGCAGTATTTT. The full variable domain, its missing parts supplied by reference TRBV28 and TRBJ2-3, is DVKVTQSSRYLVKRTGEKVFLECVQDMDHENMFWYRQDPGLGLRLIYFSYDVKMKEKGDIPEGYSVSREKKERFSLILESASTNQTSMYLCASSLGLAGTVAQYFGPGTRLTVL.

This clone was found a few times. V is TRBV6-6 and J is TRBJ2-7, with 10 bases aligning to TRBD1. The V gene's germline CDR1 is MNHNY and CDR2 SVGAGI (reference sequence). The CDR3 has 14 amino acids. The ends lost 7 bases at V and 4 bases at J; junction bases unmatched: 7. DNA for the CDR3: TGTGCCAGCACCTATGCGGGACAGGGGTACGAGCAGTACTTC. Its translation: CASTYAGQGYEQYF.

In this sample, this clone turned up a few times. V and J are TRBV21-1 and TRBJ2-7; whether TRBD2, the table's D call, matches the DNA was not checked. TRBV21-1 is classified as a pseudogene. This CDR3 contains 13 residues. The CDR3 DNA sequence: TGTGCAACCCACTCGCGGCGTACCTACGAGCAGTACTTC. Its translation: CATHSRRTYEQYF.

This clone has just a few counts. The CDR3 is CASSQYHNEQYF. Here the CDR3 DNA reads TGTGCCAGCAGCCAATACCACAACGAGCAGTACTTC. The V and J genes are TRBV14 and TRBJ2-7; D remains unclear. In germline, CDR1 is SGHDN, CDR2 FVKESK. This CDR3 is 12 amino acids long. The ends were cut back, 2 bases at V and 5 bases at J, with 7 bases in the middle. The variable domain in full, with the rest retrieved from reference TRBV14 and TRBJ2-7, is EAGVTQFPSHSVIEKGQTVTLRCDPISGHDNLYWYRRVMGKEIKFLLHFVKESKQDESGMPNNRFLAERTGGTYSTLKVQPAELEDSGVYFCASSQYHNEQYFGPGTRLTVT.

The V gene is TRBV28, the J gene TRBJ2-5; D might be TRBD2 (6 bases). CDR1 and CDR2 (germline): MDHEN, SYDVKM. Trimming cost V 7 bases and J 10 bases, with 25 bases left between them. This CDR3 is built from 15 residues. The CDR3 DNA follows: TGTGCCAGCACCCGGAACGGGAGCCCTATAGAGGGCCAGTACTTC. This sequence encodes CASTRNGSPIEGQYF.

The chain is built from TRBV4-3 and TRBJ2-1; 11 nucleotides line up with TRBD2. This CDR3 spans 16 amino acids. Germline lookup yields CDR1 LGHNA and CDR2 YSLEER. Trimming took 8 bases from V and 0 from J; bases not matched to a gene: 6. The CDR3: CASGRTSGSSYNEQFF. The CDR3, as DNA: TGCGCCAGCGGACGAACTAGCGGGAGCTCCTACAATGAGCAGTTCTTC.

This clone was observed a handful of times. The chain employs TRBV14 and TRBJ2-7, with D maybe TRBD2 (5 bases). The ends were cut back, 4 bases at V and 4 bases at J, with 5 bases in the middle. There are 11 residues in the CDR3. Germline V gives CDR1 SGHDN, CDR2 FVKESK. CDR3 sequence reads: CASSRLYEQYF. The CDR3 nucleotides are TGTGCCAGCAGCCGACTATACGAGCAGTACTTC.

This clone was counted between two and nine times. The genes are TRBV5-1 and TRBJ2-5; TRBD2 agrees at 7 bases. The CDR3 loop spans 14 amino acids. V dropped 5 bases and J dropped 2; count of bases not matched to a gene: 6. Germline V CDR1 and CDR2: SGHRS, YFSETQ. This chain's CDR3 is CASRQTSKQETQYF. DNA for the CDR3: TGCGCCAGCAGACAGACTAGCAAACAAGAGACCCAGTACTTC.

The chain uses TRBV4-2 and TRBJ2-1, with D hard to call. V was trimmed by 0 bases and J by 13 bases, leaving 13 bases between them. Germline assignment: CDR1 LGHNA and CDR2 YNFKEQ. The CDR3 has 13 amino acids. In DNA form, the CDR3 reads TGTGCCAGCAGCCAAGACCTGACTCGATCCCAGTTCTTC. Protein sequence: CASSQDLTRSQFF.

This clone has only a few counts. The chain employs TRBV29-1 and TRBJ2-1, with a possible D match to TRBD2 (6 bases). V shed 7 bases and J shed 0 bases, with 13 bases lying between them. The CDR3 extends over 14 amino acids. The germline V gene encodes CDR1 SQVTM and CDR2 ANQGSEA. The CDR3 sequence is CSGYAGSSYNEQFF. The DNA of the CDR3 is TGCAGCGGCTACGCCGGGAGCTCCTACAATGAGCAGTTCTTC.

The genes are TRBV19 and TRBJ2-5; 10 bases map to TRBD1. This CDR3 is 15 amino acids long. Germline V CDR1 and CDR2: LNHDA, SQIVND (reference sequence). The J segment lost 4 bases and the V segment lost 3 bases, leaving 5 bases of the junction unmatched. The chain's CDR3 is CASSITGQGRETQYF. As DNA, the CDR3 is TGTGCCAGTAGTATTACGGGACAGGGGCGAGAGACCCAGTACTTC.